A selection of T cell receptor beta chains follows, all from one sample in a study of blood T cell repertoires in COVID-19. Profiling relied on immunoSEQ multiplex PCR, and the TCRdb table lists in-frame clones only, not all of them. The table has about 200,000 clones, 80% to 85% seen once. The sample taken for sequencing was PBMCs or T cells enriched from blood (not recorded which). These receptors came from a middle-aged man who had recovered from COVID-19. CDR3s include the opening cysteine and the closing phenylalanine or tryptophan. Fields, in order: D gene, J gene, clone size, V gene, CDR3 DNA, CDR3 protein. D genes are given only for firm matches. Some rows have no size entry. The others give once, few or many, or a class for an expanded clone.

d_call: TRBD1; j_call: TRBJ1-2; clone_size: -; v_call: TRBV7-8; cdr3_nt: TGTGCCAGCAGTCGGAGGGACAGTCTCTATGGCTACACCTTC; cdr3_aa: CASSRRDSLYGYTF
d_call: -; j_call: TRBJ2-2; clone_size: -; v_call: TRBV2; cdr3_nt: TGTGCCAGCAGTGCGGGGGTTAGATCCGGGGAGCTGTTTTTT; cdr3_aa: CASSAGVRSGELFF
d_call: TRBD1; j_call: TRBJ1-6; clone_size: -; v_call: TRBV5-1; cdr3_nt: TGCGCCAGCAGCTTGGGGACAGGGAGCTATAATTCACCCCTCCACTTT; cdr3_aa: CASSLGTGSYNSPLHF
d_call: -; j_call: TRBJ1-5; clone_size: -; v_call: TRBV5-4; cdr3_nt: TGTGCCAGCAGCTTGGATAGGGGTCAGCCCCAGCATTTT; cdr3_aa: CASSLDRGQPQHF
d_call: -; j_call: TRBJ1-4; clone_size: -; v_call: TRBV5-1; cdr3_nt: TGCGCCAGCAGCTCTCAAGGGGAACCTGGCGAAAAACTGTTTTTT; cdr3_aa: CASSSQGEPGEKLFF
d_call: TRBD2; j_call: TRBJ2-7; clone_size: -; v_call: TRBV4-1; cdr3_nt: TGCGCCAGCAGCCCAAGACTAGCGGGGGGAAGCTCCTACGAGCAGTACTTC; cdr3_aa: CASSPRLAGGSSYEQYF
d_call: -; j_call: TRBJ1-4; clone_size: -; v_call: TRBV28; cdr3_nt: TGTGCCAGCAGTGTTGGCAGTAGGGGCGTTCGGGTTTTT; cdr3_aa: CASSVGSRGVRVF
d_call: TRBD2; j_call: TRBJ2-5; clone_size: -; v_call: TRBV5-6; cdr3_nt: TGTGCCAGCAGCTTGCTAGCGGGGGGACTAGAGACCCAGTACTTC; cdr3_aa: CASSLLAGGLETQYF
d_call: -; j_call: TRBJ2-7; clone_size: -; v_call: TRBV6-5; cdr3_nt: TGTGCCAGCAGCTACGTCACGCGGCTCTACCACTACGAGCAGTACTTC; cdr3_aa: CASSYVTRLYHYEQYF
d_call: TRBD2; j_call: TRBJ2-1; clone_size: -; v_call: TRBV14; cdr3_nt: TGTGCCAGCAGCCGCGGGGGGCGGGTCGGTGAGCAGTTCTTC; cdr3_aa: CASSRGGRVGEQFF
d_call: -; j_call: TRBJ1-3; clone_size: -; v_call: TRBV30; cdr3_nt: TGTGCCTGGAGTCTCGGGTCACGAAGCTCTGGAAACACCATATATTTT; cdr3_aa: CAWSLGSRSSGNTIYF
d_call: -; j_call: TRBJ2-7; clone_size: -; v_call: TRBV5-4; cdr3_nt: TGTGCCAGCAGCCGTCTCGGGTCGGAGTTCTACGAGCAGTACTTC; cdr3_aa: CASSRLGSEFYEQYF
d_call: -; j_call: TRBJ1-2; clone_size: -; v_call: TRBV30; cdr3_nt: TGTGCCTGGAGTAGGGGAGGGGCTCCGGGTTATGGCTACACCTTC; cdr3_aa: CAWSRGGAPGYGYTF
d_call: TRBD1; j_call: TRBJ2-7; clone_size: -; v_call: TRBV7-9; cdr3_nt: TGTGCCAGCAGCTTCCTAAGGAGGTCGGGACAGGGTTTCTCCTACGAGCAGTACTTC; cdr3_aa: CASSFLRRSGQGFSYEQYF
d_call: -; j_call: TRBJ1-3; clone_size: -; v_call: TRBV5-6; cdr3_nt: TGTGCCAGCAGCTTGGTTTTCAGCTCTGGAAACACCATATATTTT; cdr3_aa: CASSLVFSSGNTIYF
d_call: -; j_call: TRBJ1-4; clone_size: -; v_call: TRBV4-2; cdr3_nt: TGTGCCAGCAGCCAAACCCTGTGGGGGCTCGGTGAAAAACTGTTTTTT; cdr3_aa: CASSQTLWGLGEKLFF
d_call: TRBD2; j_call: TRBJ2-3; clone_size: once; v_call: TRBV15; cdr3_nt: TGTGCCACCAGGATTAGGTCTAGCGGGCCTTATACTAGCACAGATACGCAGTATTTT; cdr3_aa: CATRIRSSGPYTSTDTQYF
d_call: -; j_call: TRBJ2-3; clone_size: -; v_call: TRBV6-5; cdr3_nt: TGTGCCAGCAGTTATCATAGTGGCGGAAGCACAGATACGCAGTATTTT; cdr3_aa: CASSYHSGGSTDTQYF
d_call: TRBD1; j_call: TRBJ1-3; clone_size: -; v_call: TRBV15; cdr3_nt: TGTGCCACCAGCAGAGATGGGTTGGGACAGGGGTCCGGAAACACCATATATTTT; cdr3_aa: CATSRDGLGQGSGNTIYF
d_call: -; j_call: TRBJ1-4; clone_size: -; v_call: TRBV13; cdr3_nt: TGTGCCAGCAGCTACACAGGGTGGGGTCTGGCTAATGAAAAACTGTTTTTT; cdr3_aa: CASSYTGWGLANEKLFF
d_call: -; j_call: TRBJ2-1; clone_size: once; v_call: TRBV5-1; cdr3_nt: TGCGCCAGCAGCTTGGTACCAGGAAACAATGAGCAGTTCTTC; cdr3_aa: CASSLVPGNNEQFF
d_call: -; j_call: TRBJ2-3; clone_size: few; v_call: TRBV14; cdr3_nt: TGTGCCAGCAGCCAAGCTAGACTGGAGGGGGATACGCAGTATTTT; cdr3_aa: CASSQARLEGDTQYF
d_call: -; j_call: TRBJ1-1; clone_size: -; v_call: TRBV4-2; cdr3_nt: TGTGCCAGCAGCCCTGGGACACAGAACACTGAAGCTTTCTTT; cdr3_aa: CASSPGTQNTEAFF
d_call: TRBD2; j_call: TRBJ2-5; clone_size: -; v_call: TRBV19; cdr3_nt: TGTGCCAGTAGTCCCTACAGACCGGGACTAAGAGAAGAGACCCAGTACTTC; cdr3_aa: CASSPYRPGLREETQYF
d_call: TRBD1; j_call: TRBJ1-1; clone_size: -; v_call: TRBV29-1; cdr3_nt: TGCAGCGTTGCCCGGGGACAGGGAAACACTGAAGCTTTCTTT; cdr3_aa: CSVARGQGNTEAFF
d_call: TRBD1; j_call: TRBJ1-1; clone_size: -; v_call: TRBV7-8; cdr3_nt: TGTGCCAGCAGCTCGACAGGGCAGAACACTGAAGCTTTCTTT; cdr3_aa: CASSSTGQNTEAFF
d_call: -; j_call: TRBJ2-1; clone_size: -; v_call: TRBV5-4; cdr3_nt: TGTGCCAGCGCCCGACGGAGTCTCGACAATGAGCAGTTCTTC; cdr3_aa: CASARRSLDNEQFF
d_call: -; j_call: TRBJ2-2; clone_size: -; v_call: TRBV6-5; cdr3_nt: TGTGCCGGCGAGCAGGGGAACACCGGGGAGCTGTTTTTT; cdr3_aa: CAGEQGNTGELFF
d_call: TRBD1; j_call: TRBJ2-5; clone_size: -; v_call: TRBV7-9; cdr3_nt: TGTGCCAGCAGTTTCGCCGTTTCCCCCCGAGGGGGCGAAGAGACCCAGTACTTC; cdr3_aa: CASSFAVSPRGGEETQYF
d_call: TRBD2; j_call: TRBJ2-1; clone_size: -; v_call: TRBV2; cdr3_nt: TGTGCCAGCAGTTCCCCCCGTAGGACTAGCATAGTAAATGAGCAGTTCTTC; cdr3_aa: CASSSPRRTSIVNEQFF
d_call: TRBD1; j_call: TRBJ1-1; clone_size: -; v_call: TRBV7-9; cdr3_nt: TGTGCCAGCAGCTCCTACGACAGGGGGAACACTGAAGCTTTCTTT; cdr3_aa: CASSSYDRGNTEAFF
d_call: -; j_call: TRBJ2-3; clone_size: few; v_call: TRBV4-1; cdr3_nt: TGCGCCAGCAGCCAAGGGGGAGCTAGAGGCACAGATACGCAGTATTTT; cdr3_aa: CASSQGGARGTDTQYF
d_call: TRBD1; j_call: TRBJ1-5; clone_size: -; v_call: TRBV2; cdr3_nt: TGTGCCAGCAGGGAACAGGGGATCGGGAATCAGCCCCAGCATTTT; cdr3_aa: CASREQGIGNQPQHF
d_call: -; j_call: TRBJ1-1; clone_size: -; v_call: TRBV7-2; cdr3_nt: TGTGCCAGCAGCTTAATTCGGGGAGTGAACACTGAAGCTTTCTTT; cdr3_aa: CASSLIRGVNTEAFF
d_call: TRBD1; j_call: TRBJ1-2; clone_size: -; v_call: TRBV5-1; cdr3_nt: TGCGCCAGCAGCTGGGGGACAGAGAACTATGGCTACACCTTC; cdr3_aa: CASSWGTENYGYTF
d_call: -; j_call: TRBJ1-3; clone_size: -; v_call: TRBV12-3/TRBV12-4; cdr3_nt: TGTGCCAGCGCGGGGCTGGCTGGAAACACCATATATTTT; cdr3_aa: CASAGLAGNTIYF
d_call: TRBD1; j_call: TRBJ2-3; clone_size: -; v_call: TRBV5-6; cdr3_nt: TGTGCCAGCAGCGTGAACCGGGGACAGGGTAGCACAGATACGCAGTATTTT; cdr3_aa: CASSVNRGQGSTDTQYF
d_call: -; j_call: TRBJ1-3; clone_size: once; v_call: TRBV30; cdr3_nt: TGTGCCTGGAGCGGGGTAAACAACTATAACTCTGGAAACACCATATATTTT; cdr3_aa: CAWSGVNNYNSGNTIYF
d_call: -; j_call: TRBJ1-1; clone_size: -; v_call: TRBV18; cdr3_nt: TGTGCCAGCTCACCAGGAGAAGCCTATGAAGCTTTCTTT; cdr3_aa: CASSPGEAYEAFF
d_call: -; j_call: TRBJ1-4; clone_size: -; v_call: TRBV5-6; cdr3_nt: TGTGCCAGCAGCTTGGCCGGACAAGCTAATGAAAAACTGTTTTTT; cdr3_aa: CASSLAGQANEKLFF
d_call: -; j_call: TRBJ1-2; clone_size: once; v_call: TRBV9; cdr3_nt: TGTGCCAGCAGTGGAGGGGAGACCGCAGCTCTTAACTATGGCTACACCTTC; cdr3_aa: CASSGGETAALNYGYTF
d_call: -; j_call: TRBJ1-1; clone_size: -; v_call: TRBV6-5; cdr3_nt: TGTGCCAGCAGCCCAGGGGTCGAGGTTGAAGCTTTCTTT; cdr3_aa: CASSPGVEVEAFF
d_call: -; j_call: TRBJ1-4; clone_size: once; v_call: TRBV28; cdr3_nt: TGTGCCAGCAGTCCGCCACAGGGTTGGGACGAAAAACTGTTTTTT; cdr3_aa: CASSPPQGWDEKLFF
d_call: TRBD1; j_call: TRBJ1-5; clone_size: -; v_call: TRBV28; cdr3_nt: TGTGCCAGCAGTCGCCGCGGGACAGGGTCTCAGCCCCAGCATTTT; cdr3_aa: CASSRRGTGSQPQHF
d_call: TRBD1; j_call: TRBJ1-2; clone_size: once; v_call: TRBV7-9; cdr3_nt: TGTGCCAGCAGCTTCAGACAGGGGGCATCGTATGGCTACACCTTC; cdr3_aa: CASSFRQGASYGYTF
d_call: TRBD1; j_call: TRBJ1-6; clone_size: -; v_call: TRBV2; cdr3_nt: TGTGCCAGCAGTGGTCGGCGGGACAGTGGCTCACCCCTCCACTTT; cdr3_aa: CASSGRRDSGSPLHF
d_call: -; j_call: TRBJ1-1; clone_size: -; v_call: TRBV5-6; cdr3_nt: TGTGCCAGCAGCCCGGGGGGGGCGAACACTGAAGCTTTCTTT; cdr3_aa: CASSPGGANTEAFF